This passage covers 27 T cell receptor beta chains from one sample sequenced in a study of cytomegalovirus exposure and HLA in healthy donors. Amplification used 60 Vbeta primers and 13 Jbeta primers. Profiling relied on immunoSEQ multiplex PCR, and the TCRdb table lists in-frame clones only, not all of them. The sample carries some 150,000 clones, roughly 89% recorded once. Sequencing was done on a sample of PBMCs. Receptors were obtained from a woman aged 30 to 39 in good health and CMV-seronegative.

The chain uses TRBV13 and TRBJ1-1, with D unclear. Trimming pared 5 bases from V and 2 bases from J, leaving 9 bases between. CDR3 length: 13 amino acids. Germline loops: CDR1 PRHDT, CDR2 FYEKMQ (reference sequence). CDR3 DNA sequence: TGTGCCAGCAGCGGAGACGGTAACACTGAAGCTTTCTTT. It encodes CASSGDGNTEAFF.

V gene TRBV19 combines with J gene TRBJ1-3; D gene unclear. CDR1 is LNHDA, CDR2 SQIVND, per germline (reference sequence). The CDR3 has 13 residues. V lost 5 bases and J lost 4, with 9 bases in between. CDR3 residues: CASSAENGNTIYF. CDR3 coding DNA: TGTGCCAGTAGTGCTGAGAACGGAAACACCATATATTTT.

This sequence joins TRBV27 and TRBJ2-7, with no clear D. Germline CDR1 is MNHEY and CDR2 is SMNVEV (reference sequence). Trimming removed 1 base at V and 3 bases at J, with 7 bases between. The CDR3 is 13 residues long. The CDR3 DNA reads TGTGCCAGCAGTTTATGGCAGAACTACGAGCAGTACTTC. Translation gives CASSLWQNYEQYF.

The rearrangement joins TRBV7-9 to TRBJ1-4; D is unresolved. Germline CDR1 SEHNR, CDR2 FQNEAQ (reference sequence). Trimming took off 2 bases at V and 7 bases at J, with 14 bases between the two ends. The CDR3 runs to 15 residues. The CDR3 nucleotides are TGTGCCAGCAGCTTACACCAAAGCAGCGGTGAAAAACTGTTTTTT. Translated: CASSLHQSSGEKLFF.

This chain links TRBV18 with TRBJ1-3, with a tentative D call TRBD1 (6 bases). Germline CDR1 is KGHSH and CDR2 is LQKENI. The CDR3 contains 16 residues. V shed 2 bases and J shed 3 bases, with 14 bases lying between them. The chain's CDR3 is CASSPAMDSRGNTIYF. DNA of the CDR3: TGTGCCAGCTCACCAGCAATGGACAGTCGTGGAAACACCATATATTTT.

The chain joins TRBV27 to TRBJ2-2; 7 bases map to TRBD2. Germline V CDR1 and CDR2: MNHEY, SMNVEV (reference sequence). V trimming: 6 bases; J trimming: 0 bases; junction bases outside the gene matches: 10. The CDR3 spans 17 residues. CDR3 sequence (DNA): TGTGCCAGCAGACAGATGGGAGGGGATACGAACACCGGGGAGCTGTTTTTT. The encoded protein is CASRQMGGDTNTGELFF.

V gene TRBV5-4 combines with J gene TRBJ1-1; 7 bases agree with TRBD1. Germline loops: CDR1 SGHNT, CDR2 YYREEE (reference sequence). This CDR3 spans 12 amino acids. J gave up 3 bases and V 10 bases, and 6 bases lay outside the gene matches. The CDR3 coding sequence is TGTGCCGCCAATACAGGGGACACTGAAGCTTTCTTT. Protein sequence: CAANTGDTEAFF.

This chain joins TRBV7-7 and TRBJ2-2; D possibly corresponds to TRBD2 (7 bases). Germline CDR1 reads SSHAT; CDR2 reads FNYEAQ (reference sequence). The CDR3 is made up of 16 amino acids. V was shortened by 5 bases and J by 5 bases, with 18 bases between the two germline ends. The CDR3 protein is CASSPTGLGGTGELFF. The CDR3, as DNA: TGTGCCAGCAGCCCCACCGGACTAGGGGGGACCGGGGAGCTGTTTTTT.

This clone was recorded a few times. V usage is TRBV15 and J usage is TRBJ1-5; TRBD1 aligns across 9 bases. Germline V CDR1 and CDR2: LNHNV, YYDKDF (reference sequence). Unmatched junction bases numbered 7, after V lost 5 bases and J lost 5 bases. This CDR3 is 15 amino acids long. The CDR3 sequence: CATSGGGQGYQPQHF. In DNA form, the CDR3 reads TGTGCCACCAGCGGCGGGGGACAGGGCTATCAGCCCCAGCATTTT.

Only a few counts were recorded for this clone. The gene calls are TRBV30 and TRBJ2-3; tentatively, D is TRBD1 (6 bases). CDR1 is GTSNPN, CDR2 SVGIG, per germline (reference sequence). Trimming pared 4 bases from V and 2 bases from J, leaving 13 bases between. The CDR3 has 14 amino acids. CDR3 sequence reads: CAWTRQVSTDTQYF. The CDR3 DNA sequence: TGTGCCTGGACTAGACAGGTTTCCACAGATACGCAGTATTTT.

The V gene is TRBV5-1, the J gene TRBJ2-5, with 8 bases that match TRBD1. From germline, CDR1 is SGHRS and CDR2 YFSETQ. The CDR3 length is 16 residues. Trimming removed 4 bases from V and 4 bases from J; junction bases left unmatched: 12. Here the CDR3 reads CASSQEGQGIGETQYF. The DNA for the CDR3 is TGCGCCAGCAGCCAAGAAGGACAGGGCATTGGAGAGACCCAGTACTTC.

This rearrangement joins TRBV19 to TRBJ1-2, with 7 bases fitting TRBD1. Germline CDR1 and CDR2: LNHDA and SQIVND (reference sequence). The length of the CDR3 is 16 residues. Trimming took 2 bases from V and 7 from J; bases not matched to a gene: 13. The CDR3 here is CASSIHGLRGSAGYTF. Here the CDR3 DNA reads TGTGCCAGTAGTATACATGGTCTCAGGGGGTCTGCTGGCTACACCTTC.

This chain joins TRBV10-1 and TRBJ2-1; TRBD2 matches at 8 bases. The CDR3 is made up of 13 amino acids. Germline V gene sequence: CDR1 WNHNN, CDR2 SYGVQD (reference sequence). Germline trimming cut 6 bases from V and 6 bases from J; bases unmatched to any gene: 4. CDR3 region: CASSGTRVNEQFF. DNA of the CDR3: TGCGCCAGCAGCGGGACTAGGGTCAATGAGCAGTTCTTC.

V is TRBV7-3 and J is TRBJ2-7; perhaps TRBD1 as D (6 bases). Trimming pared 7 bases from V and 5 bases from J, leaving 21 bases between. The CDR3 sequence is 15 residues long. Germline CDR1 reads SGHTA; CDR2 reads FQGTGA. The CDR3 nucleotides read TGTGCCAGCAACAAAGAGTCACAGGGATCCCACGAGCAGTACTTC. Amino acids: CASNKESQGSHEQYF.

The chain carries TRBV27 and TRBJ2-1, with 8 bases that match TRBD1. Germline assignment: CDR1 MNHEY and CDR2 SMNVEV (reference sequence). The CDR3 is made up of 15 amino acids. Germline trimming cut 4 bases from V and 7 bases from J; bases unmatched to any gene: 9. CDR3 sequence: CASSSWAGGGNEQFF. DNA of the CDR3: TGTGCCAGCAGTTCCTGGGCAGGGGGCGGGAATGAGCAGTTCTTC.

The J gene is TRBJ2-4, the V gene TRBV5-4; D possibly corresponds to TRBD2 (5 bases). The CDR3 runs 14 residues. V was pared by 4 bases and J by 1 base, with 9 bases between. Per the germline V gene, CDR1 is SGHNT and CDR2 is YYREEE (reference sequence). In nucleotides, the CDR3 is TGTGCCAGCAGCGTCTCGGGGGCCAAAAACATTCAGTACTTC. This encodes CASSVSGAKNIQYF.

The CDR3 bases are TGTGCCAGCAGTATTACGACCACTACTAGCTCTGGGGCCAACGTCCTGACTTTC. The encoded protein is CASSITTTTSSGANVLTF. This chain links TRBV7-9 with TRBJ2-6; possible D gene TRBD2, 5 bases. The ends were cut back, 6 bases at V and 0 bases at J, with 18 bases in the middle. The germline V gene has CDR1 SEHNR and CDR2 FQNEAQ (reference sequence). This CDR3 is 18 amino acids long.

V and J are TRBV7-2 and TRBJ1-2, with D hard to call. V was trimmed by 1 base and J by 3 bases, leaving 15 bases between them. This CDR3 spans 16 amino acids. Germline V lookup: CDR1 SGHTA, CDR2 FQGNSA. CDR3 bases: TGTGCCAGCAGCTTAGAAAGAGTTCGGAGGGACTATGGCTACACCTTC. Translating it yields CASSLERVRRDYGYTF.

The chain is built from TRBV10-3 and TRBJ1-2, with a tentative D call TRBD1 (5 bases). The V end was cut by 6 bases, the J end by 0 bases, with 14 bases between. Per the germline V gene, CDR1 is ENHRY and CDR2 is SYGVKD. This CDR3 region has 15 residues. The DNA for the CDR3 is TGTGCCATCAGGGGGGGGGTAGGTTCTAACTATGGCTACACCTTC. Translation: CAIRGGVGSNYGYTF.

The V call is TRBV19, the J call TRBJ1-6; D gene uncertain. This CDR3 is 18 amino acids long. CDR1 and CDR2 from the germline V gene are LNHDA and SQIVND (reference sequence). The V gene lost 5 bases and the J gene lost 6 bases, with 23 bases spanning the gap. The CDR3: CASSHSGSSDTPNSPLHF. The CDR3 DNA reads TGTGCCAGTAGTCACTCCGGGAGCTCCGACACCCCTAATTCACCCCTCCACTTT. Variable domain in full (rest from reference TRBV19 and TRBJ1-6): DGGITQSPKYLFRKEGQNVTLSCEQNLNHDAMYWYRQDPGQGLRLIYYSQIVNDFQKGDIAEGYSVSREKKESFPLTVTSAQKNPTAFYLCASSHSGSSDTPNSPLHFGNGTRLTVT.

This clone was recorded once. The rearrangement joins TRBV25-1 to TRBJ1-5; TRBD1 might be the D (5 bases). CDR1 and CDR2 (germline): MGHDK, SYGVNS. The V and J ends lost 4 bases and 6 bases respectively, with 7 bases between them. CDR3 length: 12 residues. The DNA for the CDR3 is TGTGCCAGCAGTGTAGGGGCTCAGCCCCAGCATTTT. Its protein is CASSVGAQPQHF. The variable domain in full, completed from reference TRBV25-1 and TRBJ1-5, reads EADIYQTPRYLVIGTGKKITLECSQTMGHDKMYWYQQDPGMELHLIHYSYGVNSTEKGDLSSESTVSRIRTEHFPLTLESARPSHTSQYLCASSVGAQPQHFGDGTRLSIL.

The rearrangement uses TRBV19 and TRBJ2-1; D unresolved. This CDR3 has 12 amino acids. Between the trimmed V and J ends, which lost 6 bases and 4 bases, there was a span of 7 bases. The germline gives CDR1 LNHDA, CDR2 SQIVND (reference sequence). The CDR3: CASSRQYNEQFF. The CDR3 coding sequence is TGTGCCAGTAGCCGACAATACAATGAGCAGTTCTTC. The full variable domain, rest sourced from reference TRBV19 and TRBJ2-1, is DGGITQSPKYLFRKEGQNVTLSCEQNLNHDAMYWYRQDPGQGLRLIYYSQIVNDFQKGDIAEGYSVSREKKESFPLTVTSAQKNPTAFYLCASSRQYNEQFFGPGTRLTVL.

The chain joins TRBV25-1 to TRBJ2-7; D unclear. CDR1 and CDR2 from the germline V gene are MGHDK and SYGVNS. V gave up 4 bases and J gave up 3 bases, with 4 bases separating them. The CDR3 sequence is 11 residues long. The CDR3 reads CASSVSYEQYF. CDR3 DNA: TGTGCCAGCAGTGTCAGCTACGAGCAGTACTTC.

This chain uses TRBV4-3 with TRBJ1-1; tentatively, D is TRBD1 (5 bases). This CDR3 has 16 amino acids. Trimming left V 4 bases short and J 0 bases short, with 15 bases between. Germline lookup yields CDR1 LGHNA and CDR2 YSLEER. CDR3 sequence reads: CASSPGGDPVNTEAFF. The DNA of the CDR3 is TGCGCCAGCAGCCCGGGGGGGGACCCAGTGAACACTGAAGCTTTCTTT.

The chain is built from TRBV19 and TRBJ1-2; tentative D call: TRBD1 (5 bases). CDR3 length equals 14 residues. Germline V lookup: CDR1 LNHDA, CDR2 SQIVND (reference sequence). V gave up 3 bases and J gave up 7 bases, with 15 bases separating them. CDR3: CASSMGQFSGGYTF. CDR3 DNA sequence: TGTGCCAGTAGTATGGGGCAGTTCTCGGGTGGCTACACCTTC. Based on the CDR3 plus reference TRBV19 and TRBJ1-2, the full variable domain is DGGITQSPKYLFRKEGQNVTLSCEQNLNHDAMYWYRQDPGQGLRLIYYSQIVNDFQKGDIAEGYSVSREKKESFPLTVTSAQKNPTAFYLCASSMGQFSGGYTFGSGTRLTVV.

V gene TRBV29-1 combines with J gene TRBJ2-7; 11 bases agree with TRBD1. The CDR3 is made up of 13 amino acids. The trim removed 8 bases at V and 3 bases at J, leaving 6 bases unmatched. In germline, CDR1 is SQVTM, CDR2 ANQGSEA. The DNA of the CDR3 is TGCAGCACTTTGGGGACAGGGGGCTACGAGCAGTACTTC. It codes for CSTLGTGGYEQYF.

The gene calls are TRBV7-9 and TRBJ2-1; 7 bases are a match to TRBD1. J was trimmed by 9 bases and V by 5 bases; bases with no gene match: 10. Germline V gives CDR1 SEHNR, CDR2 FQNEAQ (reference sequence). The CDR3 has 14 amino acids. CDR3 residues: CASSGWTGLSEQFF. In DNA, the CDR3 is TGTGCCAGCAGCGGCTGGACAGGACTTTCTGAGCAGTTCTTC.